This T cell receptor beta chain was recorded in a study of blood T cell repertoires in COVID-19. V was pared by 1 base and J by 0 bases, with 5 bases of the junction left unmatched. Germline loops: CDR1 SGHNT, CDR2 YENEEA. The CDR3 is 17 residues long. This clone was recorded only once. In the original workflow: Amplification of reference gene primers was used by the study to estimate nucleated cell counts. Clones were sequenced by immunoSEQ multiplex PCR, and TCRdb holds only the in-frame ones, with some missing. V and J calls plus clone size are reproduced from that table; the DNA served to infer D and trimming. The sample lists approximately 230,000 clones, more than 75% occurring once.

The clonotype comes from a man between 35 and 55 years old who had recovered from COVID-19. The material sequenced was PBMCs or T cells enriched from blood (not recorded which). The chain carries TRBV11-3 and TRBJ1-4, with 7 bases lining up with TRBD1. In DNA form, the CDR3 reads TGTGCCAGCAGCTTAGGCTTGGACAGGCCAACTAATGAAAAACTGTTTTTT. Amino acids: CASSLGLDRPTNEKLFF.